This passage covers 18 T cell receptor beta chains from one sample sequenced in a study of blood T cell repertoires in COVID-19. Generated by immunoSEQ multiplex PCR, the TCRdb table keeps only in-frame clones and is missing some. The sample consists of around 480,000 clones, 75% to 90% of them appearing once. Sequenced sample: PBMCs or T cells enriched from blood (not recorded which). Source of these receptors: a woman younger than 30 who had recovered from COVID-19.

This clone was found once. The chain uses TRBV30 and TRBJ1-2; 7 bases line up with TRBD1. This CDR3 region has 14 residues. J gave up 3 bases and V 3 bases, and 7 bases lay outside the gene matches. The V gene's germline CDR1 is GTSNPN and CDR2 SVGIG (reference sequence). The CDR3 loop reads CAWSARGRDYGYTF. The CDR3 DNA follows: TGTGCCTGGAGCGCGAGGGGGCGCGACTATGGCTACACCTTC.

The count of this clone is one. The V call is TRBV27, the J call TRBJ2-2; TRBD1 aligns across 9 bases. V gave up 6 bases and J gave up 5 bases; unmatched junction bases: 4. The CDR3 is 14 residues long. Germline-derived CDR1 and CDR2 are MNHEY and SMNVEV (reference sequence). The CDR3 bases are TGTGCCAGCAGGCGGACAGGGGAGACCGGGGAGCTGTTTTTT. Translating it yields CASRRTGETGELFF.

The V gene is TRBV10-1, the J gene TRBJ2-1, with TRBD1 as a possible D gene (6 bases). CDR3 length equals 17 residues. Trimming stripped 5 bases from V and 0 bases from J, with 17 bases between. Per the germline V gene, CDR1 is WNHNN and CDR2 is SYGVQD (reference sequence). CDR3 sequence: CASSHGQQSSSYNEQFF. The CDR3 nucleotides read TGCGCCAGCAGTCACGGACAGCAGTCGAGCTCCTACAATGAGCAGTTCTTC.

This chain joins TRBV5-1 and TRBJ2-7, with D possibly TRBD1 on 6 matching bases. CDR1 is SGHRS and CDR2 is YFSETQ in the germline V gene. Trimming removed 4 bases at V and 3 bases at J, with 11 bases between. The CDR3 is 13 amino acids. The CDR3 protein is CASSKGEYYEQYF. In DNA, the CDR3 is TGCGCCAGCAGCAAGGGGGAATACTACGAGCAGTACTTC. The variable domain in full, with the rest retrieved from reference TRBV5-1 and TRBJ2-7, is KAGVTQTPRYLIKTRGQQVTLSCSPISGHRSVSWYQQTPGQGLQFLFEYFSETQRNKGNFPGRFSGRQFSNSRSEMNVSTLELGDSALYLCASSKGEYYEQYFGPGTRLTVT.

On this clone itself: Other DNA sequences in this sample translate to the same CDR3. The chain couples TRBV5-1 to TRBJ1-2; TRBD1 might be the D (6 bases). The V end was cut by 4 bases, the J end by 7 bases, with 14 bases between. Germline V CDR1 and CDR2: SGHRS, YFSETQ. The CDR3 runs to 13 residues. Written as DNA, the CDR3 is TGCGCCAGCAGCCCGACAGGCGGCGGTGGCTACACCTTC. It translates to CASSPTGGGGYTF.

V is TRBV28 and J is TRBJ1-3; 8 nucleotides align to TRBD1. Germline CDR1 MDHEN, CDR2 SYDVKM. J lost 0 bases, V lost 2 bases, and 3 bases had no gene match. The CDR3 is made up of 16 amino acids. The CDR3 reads CASSLPQGASGNTIYF. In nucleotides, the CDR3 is TGTGCCAGCAGTTTACCCCAGGGGGCCTCTGGAAACACCATATATTTT.

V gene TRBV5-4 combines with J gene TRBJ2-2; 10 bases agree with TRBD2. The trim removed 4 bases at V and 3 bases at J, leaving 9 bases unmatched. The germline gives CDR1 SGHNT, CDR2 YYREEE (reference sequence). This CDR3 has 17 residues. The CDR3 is CASSPTSSGGYTGELFF. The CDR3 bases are TGTGCCAGCAGCCCCACCTCTAGCGGGGGTTACACCGGGGAGCTGTTTTTT.

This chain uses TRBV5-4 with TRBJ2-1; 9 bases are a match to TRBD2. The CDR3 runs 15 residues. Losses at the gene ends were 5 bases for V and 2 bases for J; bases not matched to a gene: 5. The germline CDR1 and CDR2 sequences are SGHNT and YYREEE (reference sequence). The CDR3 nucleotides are TGTGCCAGCAGTCGTAGCGGGGGCCCCTACAATGAGCAGTTCTTC. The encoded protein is CASSRSGGPYNEQFF.

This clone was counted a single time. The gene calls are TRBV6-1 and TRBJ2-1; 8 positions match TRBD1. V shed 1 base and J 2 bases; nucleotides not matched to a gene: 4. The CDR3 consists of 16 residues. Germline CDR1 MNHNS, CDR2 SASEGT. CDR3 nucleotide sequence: TGTGCCAGCAGTGAAGGTAAGACAGGGGCCTACAATGAGCAGTTCTTC. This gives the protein CASSEGKTGAYNEQFF.

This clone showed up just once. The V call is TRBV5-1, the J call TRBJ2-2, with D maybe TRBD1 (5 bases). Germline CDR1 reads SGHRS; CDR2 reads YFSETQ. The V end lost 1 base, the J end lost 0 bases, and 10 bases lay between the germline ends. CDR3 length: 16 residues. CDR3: CASSLNSGSNTGELFF. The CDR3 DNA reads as TGCGCCAGCAGCTTGAACTCAGGGTCGAACACCGGGGAGCTGTTTTTT.

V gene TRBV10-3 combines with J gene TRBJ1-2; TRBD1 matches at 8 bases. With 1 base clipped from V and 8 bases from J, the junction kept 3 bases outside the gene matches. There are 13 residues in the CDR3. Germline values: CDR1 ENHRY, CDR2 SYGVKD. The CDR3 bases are TGTGCCATCAGTGAGTACAGGGACAGGGGCTACACCTTC. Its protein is CAISEYRDRGYTF.

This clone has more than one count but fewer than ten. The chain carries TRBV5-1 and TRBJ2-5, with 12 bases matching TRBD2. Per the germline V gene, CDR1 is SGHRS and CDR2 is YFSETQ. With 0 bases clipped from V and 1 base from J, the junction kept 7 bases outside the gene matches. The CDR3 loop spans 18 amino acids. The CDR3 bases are TGCGCCAGCAGCTTGGGGTCTAGCGGGGGGGATACCCAAGAGACCCAGTACTTC. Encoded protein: CASSLGSSGGDTQETQYF.

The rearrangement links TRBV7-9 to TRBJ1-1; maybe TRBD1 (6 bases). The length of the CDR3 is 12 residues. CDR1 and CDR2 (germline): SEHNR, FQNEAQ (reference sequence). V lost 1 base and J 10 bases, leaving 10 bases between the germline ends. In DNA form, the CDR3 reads TGTGCCAGCAGCTTAGAAGGCAGGGGAGCTTTCTTT. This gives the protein CASSLEGRGAFF.

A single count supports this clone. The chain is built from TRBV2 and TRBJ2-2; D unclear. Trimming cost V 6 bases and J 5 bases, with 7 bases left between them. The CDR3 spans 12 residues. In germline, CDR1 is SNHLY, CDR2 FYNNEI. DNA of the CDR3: TGTGCCAGCAGACCTAGGACCGGGGAGCTGTTTTTT. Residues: CASRPRTGELFF.

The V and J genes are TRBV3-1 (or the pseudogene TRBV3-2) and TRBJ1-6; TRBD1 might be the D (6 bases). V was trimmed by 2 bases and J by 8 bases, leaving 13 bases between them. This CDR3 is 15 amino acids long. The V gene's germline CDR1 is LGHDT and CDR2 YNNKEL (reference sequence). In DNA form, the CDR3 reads TGTGCCAGCAGCCAATGGTCAGGGGACGATTCACCCCTCCACTTT. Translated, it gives CASSQWSGDDSPLHF.

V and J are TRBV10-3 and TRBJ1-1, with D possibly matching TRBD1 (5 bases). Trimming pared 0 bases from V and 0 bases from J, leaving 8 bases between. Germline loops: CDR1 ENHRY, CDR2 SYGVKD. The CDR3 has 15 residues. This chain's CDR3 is CAISESQGLNTEAFF. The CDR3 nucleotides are TGTGCCATCAGTGAGTCTCAGGGTTTGAACACTGAAGCTTTCTTT.

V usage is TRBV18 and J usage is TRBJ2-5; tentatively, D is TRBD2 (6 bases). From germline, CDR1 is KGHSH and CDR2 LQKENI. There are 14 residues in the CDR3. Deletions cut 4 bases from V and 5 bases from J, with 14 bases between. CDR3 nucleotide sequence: TGTGCCAGCTCACGCAGCGGGCGTTGGGAGACCCAGTACTTC. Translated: CASSRSGRWETQYF.

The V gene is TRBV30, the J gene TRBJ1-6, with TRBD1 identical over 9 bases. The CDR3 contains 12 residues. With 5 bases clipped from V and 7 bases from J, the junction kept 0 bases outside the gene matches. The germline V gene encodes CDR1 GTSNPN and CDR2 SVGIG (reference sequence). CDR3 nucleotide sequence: TGTGCCTGGGGGACAGGGAATTCACCCCTCCACTTT. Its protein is CAWGTGNSPLHF.